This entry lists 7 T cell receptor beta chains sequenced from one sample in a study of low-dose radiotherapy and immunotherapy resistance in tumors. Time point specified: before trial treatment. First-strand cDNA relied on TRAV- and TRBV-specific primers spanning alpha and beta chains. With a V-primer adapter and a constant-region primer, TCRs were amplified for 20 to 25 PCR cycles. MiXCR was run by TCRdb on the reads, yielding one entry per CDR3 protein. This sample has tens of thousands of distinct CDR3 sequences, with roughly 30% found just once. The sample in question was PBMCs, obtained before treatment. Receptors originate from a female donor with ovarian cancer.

CDR3 in DNA: TGTGCCAGCAGTCAGGGGGGGCAGCCCCAGCATTTT. Translating gives CASSQGGQPQHF. The chain carries TRBV28 and TRBJ1-5; the match to TRBD1 covers 7 bases. The CDR3 consists of 12 residues. Germline lookup yields CDR1 MDHEN and CDR2 SYDVKM. V gave up 5 bases and J gave up 7 bases; unmatched junction bases: 2.

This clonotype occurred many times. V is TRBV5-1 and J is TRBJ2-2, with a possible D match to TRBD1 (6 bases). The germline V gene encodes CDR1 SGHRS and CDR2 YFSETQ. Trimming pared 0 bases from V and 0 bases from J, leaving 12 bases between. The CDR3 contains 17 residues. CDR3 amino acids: CASSLGLEGANTGELFF. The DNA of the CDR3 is TGCGCCAGCAGCTTGGGCCTCGAGGGGGCGAACACCGGGGAGCTGTTTTTT.

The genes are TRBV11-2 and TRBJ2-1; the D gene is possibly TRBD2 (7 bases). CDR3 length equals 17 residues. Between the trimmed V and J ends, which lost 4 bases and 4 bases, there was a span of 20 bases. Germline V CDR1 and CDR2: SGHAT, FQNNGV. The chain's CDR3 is CASSSRWRGPRYNEQFF. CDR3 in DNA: TGTGCCAGCAGCTCTCGATGGCGGGGGCCCCGATACAATGAGCAGTTCTTC.

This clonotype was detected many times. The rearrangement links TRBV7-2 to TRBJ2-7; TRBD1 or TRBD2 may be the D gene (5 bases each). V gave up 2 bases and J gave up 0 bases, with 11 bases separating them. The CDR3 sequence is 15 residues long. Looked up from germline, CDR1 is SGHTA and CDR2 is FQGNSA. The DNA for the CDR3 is TGTGCCAGCAGCTTAAGGTGGGGGAGCTCCTACGAGCAGTACTTC. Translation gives CASSLRWGSSYEQYF.

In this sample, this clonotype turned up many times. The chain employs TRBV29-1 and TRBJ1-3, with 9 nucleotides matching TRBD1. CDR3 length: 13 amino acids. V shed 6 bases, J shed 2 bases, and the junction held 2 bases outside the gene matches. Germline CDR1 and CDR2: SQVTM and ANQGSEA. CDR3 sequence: CSVGQGTGNTIYF. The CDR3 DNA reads TGCAGCGTGGGACAGGGAACTGGAAACACCATATATTTT.

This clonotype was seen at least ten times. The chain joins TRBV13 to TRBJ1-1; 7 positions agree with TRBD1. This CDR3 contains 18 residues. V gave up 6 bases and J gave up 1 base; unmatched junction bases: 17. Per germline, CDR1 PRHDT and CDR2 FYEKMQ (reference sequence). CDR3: CASSDPKTGARRNTEAFF. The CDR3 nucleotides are TGTGCCAGCAGTGACCCCAAAACAGGGGCCCGCCGGAACACTGAAGCTTTCTTT.

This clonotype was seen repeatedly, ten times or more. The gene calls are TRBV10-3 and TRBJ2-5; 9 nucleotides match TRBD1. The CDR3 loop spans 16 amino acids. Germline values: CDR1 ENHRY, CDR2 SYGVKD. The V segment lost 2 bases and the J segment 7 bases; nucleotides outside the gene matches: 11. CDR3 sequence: CAISEGDRALLTTQYF. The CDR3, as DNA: TGTGCCATCAGTGAGGGGGACAGGGCACTGTTGACGACCCAGTACTTC.